Listed here are 25 T cell receptor beta chains from one sample, sequenced in a study of cytomegalovirus exposure and HLA in healthy donors. Vbeta (60) and Jbeta (13) primers were used in the PCR. The table came from immunoSEQ multiplex PCR; TCRdb's copy has only in-frame clones and leaves some out. The sample carries roughly 100,000 clones, roughly four fifths recorded once. The sample comprised PBMCs. Receptors were obtained from a man aged 50 or older in good health and CMV-seronegative.

The rearrangement uses TRBV10-3 and TRBJ2-1, with 13 bases that match TRBD2. Germline CDR1 and CDR2: ENHRY and SYGVKD. Unmatched junction bases numbered 3, after V lost 6 bases and J lost 7 bases. The CDR3 spans 14 residues. The CDR3 region has the DNA TGTGCCATCAGGGGGGGACTAGCGGGGAATGAGCAGTTCTTC. Its protein is CAIRGGLAGNEQFF.

V is TRBV29-1 and J is TRBJ2-1; a possible D gene is TRBD1 (6 bases). Per the germline V gene, CDR1 is SQVTM and CDR2 is ANQGSEA. The CDR3 is 16 residues long. V was clipped by 0 bases and J by 10 bases, with 22 bases between them. The chain's CDR3 is CSVEDMPGQWASEQFF. In nucleotides, the CDR3 is TGCAGCGTTGAAGATATGCCTGGACAGTGGGCAAGCGAGCAGTTCTTC.

CDR3 region: CASSLGAGQEHNEQFF. The DNA of the CDR3 is TGCGCCAGCAGCTTGGGGGCTGGACAGGAGCACAATGAGCAGTTCTTC. V usage is TRBV5-1 and J usage is TRBJ2-1; 7 bases are a match to TRBD1. Germline lookup yields CDR1 SGHRS and CDR2 YFSETQ. This CDR3 is 16 amino acids long. The V segment lost 0 bases and the J segment 5 bases; nucleotides outside the gene matches: 8. The variable domain in full, completed from reference TRBV5-1 and TRBJ2-1, reads KAGVTQTPRYLIKTRGQQVTLSCSPISGHRSVSWYQQTPGQGLQFLFEYFSETQRNKGNFPGRFSGRQFSNSRSEMNVSTLELGDSALYLCASSLGAGQEHNEQFFGPGTRLTVL.

As for this clone: Other DNA sequences from this sample encode an identical CDR3 as well. This chain joins TRBV5-1 and TRBJ2-5, with a weak D call TRBD1 (6 bases). In germline, CDR1 is SGHRS, CDR2 YFSETQ. V was pared by 0 bases and J by 5 bases, with 8 bases between. This CDR3 has 13 amino acids. CDR3 residues: CASSLGGGETQYF. CDR3 nucleotide sequence: TGCGCCAGCAGCTTGGGTGGGGGCGAGACCCAGTACTTC.

The sample holds one count of this clone. This chain links TRBV5-1 with TRBJ2-2; D is possibly TRBD2 (5 bases). CDR1 and CDR2 (germline): SGHRS, YFSETQ. The CDR3 loop spans 15 amino acids. V was shortened by 0 bases and J by 4 bases, with 10 bases between the two germline ends. CDR3 coding DNA: TGCGCCAGCAGCTTGGGCGGACGGGGCACCGGGGAGCTGTTTTTT. Translation gives CASSLGGRGTGELFF.

The chain carries TRBV30 and TRBJ1-4, with D tentatively TRBD1 (5 bases). V gave up 2 bases and J gave up 4 bases, with 11 bases separating them. CDR1 and CDR2 from the germline V gene are GTSNPN and SVGIG (reference sequence). This CDR3 region has 14 residues. The DNA for the CDR3 is TGTGCCTGGAGTAAGGGAGGGGATAATGAAAAACTGTTTTTT. Its translation: CAWSKGGDNEKLFF.

The chain uses TRBV18 and TRBJ1-5; D possibly corresponds to TRBD1 (6 bases). Germline CDR1 KGHSH, CDR2 LQKENI. The CDR3 runs 15 residues. Trimming cost V 2 bases and J 2 bases, with 10 bases left between them. The CDR3: CASSPTGIGNQPQHF. CDR3 DNA: TGTGCCAGCTCACCAACAGGGATAGGCAATCAGCCCCAGCATTTT.

The rearrangement links TRBV4-2 to TRBJ1-6, with D unresolved. V dropped 4 bases and J dropped 7 bases, with 14 bases sitting between them. The germline CDR1 and CDR2 sequences are LGHNA and YNFKEQ. This CDR3 has 15 residues. CDR3 bases: TGTGCCAGCAGCCTTGCGGCTGTCGAAAATTCACCCCTCCACTTT. The encoded protein is CASSLAAVENSPLHF.

The V call is TRBV7-6, the J call TRBJ1-3, with D tentatively TRBD1 (6 bases). CDR1 SGHVS and CDR2 FNYEAQ come from the germline V gene. The V end lost 3 bases, the J end lost 4 bases, and 16 bases lay between the germline ends. CDR3 length equals 16 residues. The CDR3 DNA reads TGTGCCAGCAGCTTGGGGATACAGGGTGTGGGAAACACCATATATTTT. As protein: CASSLGIQGVGNTIYF.

The rearrangement uses TRBV18 and TRBJ2-7; D is undetermined. The ends were cut back, 1 base at V and 3 bases at J, with 16 bases in the middle. The CDR3 spans 16 residues. Germline CDR1 reads KGHSH; CDR2 reads LQKENI. The CDR3 DNA follows: TGTGCCAGCTCACCACTTCGAACAGAATACAACTACGAGCAGTACTTC. Its translation: CASSPLRTEYNYEQYF. Complete variable domain (other parts from reference TRBV18 and TRBJ2-7): NAGVMQNPRHLVRRRGQEARLRCSPMKGHSHVYWYRQLPEEGLKFMVYLQKENIIDESGMPKERFSAEFPKEGPSILRIQQVVRGDSAAYFCASSPLRTEYNYEQYFGPGTRLTVT.

The V gene is TRBV4-1, the J gene TRBJ1-1, with 11 nucleotides matching TRBD1. V gave up 4 bases and J gave up 7 bases; unmatched junction bases: 5. The CDR3 covers 14 residues. Germline CDR1 and CDR2: MGHRA and YSYEKL. The CDR3, as DNA: TGCGCCAGCAGCCGAAGGACAGGGGGCTTTGAAGCTTTCTTT. It translates to CASSRRTGGFEAFF.

The gene calls are TRBV5-5 and TRBJ1-2; D is undetermined. The CDR3 spans 17 residues. CDR1 is SGHKS and CDR2 is YYEKEE in the germline V gene (reference sequence). Trimming shortened V by 0 bases and J by 0 bases, and 15 bases separated the two germline ends. This CDR3 reads CASSLGPNTLANYGYTF. The CDR3 DNA reads TGTGCCAGCAGCTTGGGTCCGAATACTTTAGCTAACTATGGCTACACCTTC.

This chain uses TRBV5-4 with TRBJ2-3, with 9 bases lining up with TRBD2. Per germline, CDR1 SGHNT and CDR2 YYREEE (reference sequence). With 3 bases clipped from V and 3 bases from J, the junction kept 8 bases outside the gene matches. The CDR3 sequence is 16 residues long. The CDR3 bases are TGTGCCAGCAGCTGGGGAGCGGGGGGAACAACAGATACGCAGTATTTT. Translation: CASSWGAGGTTDTQYF.

In DNA, the CDR3 is TGTGCCAGCAGCTTAGGGACAGCAGATACGCAGTATTTT. This translates into CASSLGTADTQYF. V and J are TRBV7-8 and TRBJ2-3; a weak D match, TRBD1 (6 bases). The CDR3 runs to 13 residues. The germline gives CDR1 SGHVS, CDR2 FQNEAQ. V lost 1 base to trimming and J lost 4 bases, with 6 bases between them.

This clone has just one count. This chain links TRBV10-3 with TRBJ2-7; 8 bases map to TRBD2. This CDR3 has 14 residues. J was trimmed by 2 bases and V by 5 bases; bases with no gene match: 5. CDR1 and CDR2 (germline): ENHRY, SYGVKD. CDR3 amino acids: CAISSRGGTYEQYF. In DNA form, the CDR3 reads TGTGCCATCAGTTCCCGGGGGGGTACCTACGAGCAGTACTTC.

The chain recombines TRBV9 with TRBJ2-5, with 7 bases lining up with TRBD1. Losses at the gene ends were 3 bases for V and 2 bases for J; bases not matched to a gene: 4. Germline assignment: CDR1 SGDLS and CDR2 YYNGEE. There are 14 residues in the CDR3. The CDR3 region has the DNA TGTGCCAGCAGCGGGACCAGGGGGCAAGAGACCCAGTACTTC. As protein: CASSGTRGQETQYF.

V usage is TRBV19 and J usage is TRBJ2-5, with 10 bases fitting TRBD2. Germline CDR1 and CDR2: LNHDA and SQIVND (reference sequence). The CDR3 totals 15 residues. The V and J ends lost 2 bases and 3 bases, in that order; junction bases with no gene match: 3. The CDR3 DNA reads as TGTGCCAGTAGTATACGGCTAGCGGGGGAAGAGACCCAGTACTTC. The encoded protein is CASSIRLAGEETQYF.

This sequence joins TRBV7-2 and TRBJ1-5; no reliable D call. The CDR3 has 15 amino acids. Trimming removed 3 bases at V and 2 bases at J, with 11 bases between. Germline CDR1 SGHTA, CDR2 FQGNSA. The CDR3 nucleotides are TGTGCCAGCAGCTTGGTGGCCGGGGGCAATCAGCCCCAGCATTTT. This translates into CASSLVAGGNQPQHF.

This sequence joins TRBV4-1 and TRBJ2-2, with D unclear. Trimming pared 0 bases from V and 3 bases from J, leaving 5 bases between. In germline, CDR1 is MGHRA, CDR2 YSYEKL. The CDR3 has 14 residues. CDR3 region: CASSQEGDTGELFF. In nucleotides, the CDR3 is TGCGCCAGCAGCCAAGAAGGAGACACCGGGGAGCTGTTTTTT.

V and J are TRBV7-2 and TRBJ2-7; the match to TRBD2 covers 9 bases. The junction had 7 bases not matched to a gene; V was cut back by 4 bases and J by 3 bases. Germline CDR1 SGHTA, CDR2 FQGNSA. The CDR3 has 15 residues. The CDR3 region is CASSWGLAENYEQYF. Written as DNA, the CDR3 is TGTGCCAGCAGCTGGGGACTAGCTGAAAACTACGAGCAGTACTTC.

This clone was counted once. The V and J genes are TRBV7-2 and TRBJ2-4; maybe TRBD2 (7 bases). Trimming removed 1 base from V and 5 bases from J, with 12 bases in between. The CDR3 consists of 15 residues. From germline, CDR1 is SGHTA and CDR2 FQGNSA. The chain's CDR3 is CASSLEGGAENIQYF. DNA of the CDR3: TGTGCCAGCAGCTTAGAGGGGGGGGCGGAAAACATTCAGTACTTC.

The rearrangement joins TRBV7-9 to TRBJ1-2, with 10 bases matching TRBD1. V was clipped by 4 bases and J by 2 bases; unmatched bases: 4. The CDR3 is 15 amino acids. Per the germline V gene, CDR1 is SEHNR and CDR2 is FQNEAQ (reference sequence). CDR3 in amino acids: CASSSGQGRNYGYTF. In DNA form, the CDR3 reads TGTGCCAGCAGCTCGGGACAGGGGAGGAACTATGGCTACACCTTC.

The chain joins TRBV7-8 to TRBJ2-4, with D possibly TRBD1 on 6 matching bases. CDR1 is SGHVS and CDR2 is FQNEAQ in the germline V gene. The V gene lost 4 bases and the J gene lost 10 bases, with 14 bases spanning the gap. The CDR3 has 13 residues. This CDR3 is CASSSPGVRIQYF. CDR3 nucleotides: TGTGCCAGCAGCTCCCCAGGGGTGCGGATTCAGTACTTC.

The chain is built from TRBV6-6 and TRBJ2-1, with D perhaps matching TRBD1 (5 bases). The CDR3 length is 15 residues. The V gene's germline CDR1 is MNHNY and CDR2 SVGAGI (reference sequence). Trimming pared 7 bases from V and 2 bases from J, leaving 15 bases between. In DNA, the CDR3 is TGTGCCAGCACTAGTTCAGGGAATCCCTACAATGAGCAGTTCTTC. The encoded protein is CASTSSGNPYNEQFF.

V and J are TRBV10-3 and TRBJ2-5; D might be TRBD1 (6 bases). This CDR3 is 14 amino acids long. The germline gives CDR1 ENHRY, CDR2 SYGVKD. The V and J ends lost 6 bases and 5 bases respectively, with 16 bases between them. In nucleotides, the CDR3 is TGTGCCATCAGACCCCGTGGGACATCGGAGACCCAGTACTTC. Translating it yields CAIRPRGTSETQYF.